The 6 T cell receptor beta chains given below trace back to one sample, sequenced in a study of vaccination and CD4 T cells after COVID-19 (dated by TCRdb to between 2021 and 2022). Receptor amplification or capture employed PCR. Sequencing was performed on an Illumina iSeq 100. At the Johns Hopkins FTIC core, DNA from the cultured CD4+ T cells underwent TCR sequencing with the Oncomine TCR Beta short-read assay. The public reads were run again by TCRdb, first through fastp at Q25 and then through MiXCR, and only productive beta chains were kept. Rows are combined by CDR3 protein, so each entry shows the most common genes and DNA. This sample is represented by 9,500 to 15,000 distinct CDR3 sequences; around 40% of them were singletons. Of the sample, less than 25% falls within the top ten clones. The antigens for these receptors are not known. The sample's treatment or condition label, decoded: roughly 11-day PBMC culture with coronavirus spike peptide pools or control peptides (ViraFEST assay).

Sequencing was done on a sample of cultured CD4+ T cells from blood. Receptors were obtained from a human donor with COVID-19.

This clonotype was seen only once. The junction departs from germline at one end; a sequencing error may be responsible. The V gene is TRBV11-2, the J gene TRBJ2-7; D is uncertain. CDR1 is SGHAT, CDR2 FQNNGV, per germline. CDR3 size: 11 residues. CDR3 nucleotides: TGTGGCAGCAGCTCCGCCTACGAGCAGTACTTC. This sequence encodes CGSSSAYEQYF.

The chain links TRBV7-2 to TRBJ2-1; D possibly corresponds to TRBD2 (5 bases). Germline CDR1 reads SGHTA; CDR2 reads FQGNSA. Trimming stripped 7 bases from V and 7 bases from J, with 17 bases between. The CDR3 runs 14 residues. CDR3 amino acids: CASTPAGERNEQFF. CDR3 sequence (DNA): TGTGCCAGCACCCCGGCCGGGGAGAGGAATGAGCAGTTCTTC. The whole variable domain, remainder taken from reference TRBV7-2 and TRBJ2-1, is GAGVSQSPSNKVTEKGKDVELRCDPISGHTALYWYRQSLGQGLEFLIYFQGNSAPDKSGLPSDRFSAERTGGSVSTLTIQRTQQEDSAVYLCASTPAGERNEQFFGPGTRLTVL.

This clonotype occurred a few times. The chain has TRBV11-2 and TRBJ1-6; possibly TRBD1 for D (5 bases). This CDR3 comprises 17 residues. Germline V CDR1 and CDR2: SGHAT, FQNNGV. Trimming pared 3 bases from V and 2 bases from J, leaving 14 bases between. DNA for the CDR3: TGTGCCAGCAGCTTTGGGACCCTAGAACCCTATAATTCACCCCTCCACTTT. This gives the protein CASSFGTLEPYNSPLHF.

The chain uses TRBV20-1 and TRBJ2-1; 11 nucleotides match TRBD2. J was trimmed by 12 bases and V by 5 bases; bases with no gene match: 6. This CDR3 region has 12 residues. Germline lookup yields CDR1 DFQATT and CDR2 SNEGSKA (reference sequence). In DNA form, the CDR3 reads TGCAGTGCTTCGACTAGCGGGGAGGTGCAGTTCTTC. Translation: CSASTSGEVQFF.

The V call is TRBV6-1, the J call TRBJ1-3, with a tentative D call TRBD1 (5 bases). CDR3 length equals 15 residues. The germline V gene encodes CDR1 MNHNS and CDR2 SASEGT. The germline V and J ends were trimmed by 4 bases and 4 bases, with 14 bases remaining between them. CDR3 bases: TGTGCCAGCAGTGCAACTCAGGGCACCGGAAACACCATATATTTT. Translating it yields CASSATQGTGNTIYF.

CDR3: CASSERMGRGVMNTEAFF. CDR3 bases: TGTGCCAGCAGTGAACGGATGGGCAGGGGCGTGATGAACACTGAAGCTTTCTTT. The chain combines TRBV6-1 with TRBJ1-1; a weak D match, TRBD1 (6 bases). This CDR3 spans 18 amino acids. V lost 2 bases and J lost 0, with 19 bases in between. The germline gives CDR1 MNHNS, CDR2 SASEGT.